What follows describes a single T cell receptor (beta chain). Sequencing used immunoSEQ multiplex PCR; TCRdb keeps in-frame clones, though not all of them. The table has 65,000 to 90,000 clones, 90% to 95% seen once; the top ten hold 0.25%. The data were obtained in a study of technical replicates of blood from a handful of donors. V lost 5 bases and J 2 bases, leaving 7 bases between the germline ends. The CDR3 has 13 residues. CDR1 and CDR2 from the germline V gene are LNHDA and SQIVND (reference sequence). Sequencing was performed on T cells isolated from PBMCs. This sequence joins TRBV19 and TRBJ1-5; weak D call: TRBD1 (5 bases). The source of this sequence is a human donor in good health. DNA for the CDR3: TGTGCCAGTAGTTTCAGGGGCAATCAGCCCCAGCATTTT. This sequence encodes CASSFRGNQPQHF.